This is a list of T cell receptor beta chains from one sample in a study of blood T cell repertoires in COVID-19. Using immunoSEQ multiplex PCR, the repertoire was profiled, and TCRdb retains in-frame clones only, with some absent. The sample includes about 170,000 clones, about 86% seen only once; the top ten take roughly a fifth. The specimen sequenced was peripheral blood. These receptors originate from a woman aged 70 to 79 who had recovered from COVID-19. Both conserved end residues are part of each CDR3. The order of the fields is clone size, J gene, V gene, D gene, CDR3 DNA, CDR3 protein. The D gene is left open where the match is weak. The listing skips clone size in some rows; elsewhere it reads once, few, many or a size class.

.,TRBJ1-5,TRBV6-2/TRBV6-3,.,TGTGCCAGCAGTTACGTAGGGCGGGATCAGCCCCAGCATTTT,CASSYVGRDQPQHF
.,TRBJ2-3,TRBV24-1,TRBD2,TGTGCCACCAGTGATCCCCGGGGCGGGAGAGGCACAGATACGCAGTATTTT,CATSDPRGGRGTDTQYF
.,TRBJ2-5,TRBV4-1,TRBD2,TGCGCCAGCAGCCCCACTCACCGCGGGGGGGCCCGGGAGACCCAGTACTTC,CASSPTHRGGARETQYF
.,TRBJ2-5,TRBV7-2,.,TGTGCCAGCAGCTTAGCGCTGGGGGGGCGGCAAGAGACCCAGTACTTC,CASSLALGGRQETQYF
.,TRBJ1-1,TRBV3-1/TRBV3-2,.,TGTGCCAGCAGCCCTACGGGGGGTAACCTTGAAGCTTTCTTT,CASSPTGGNLEAFF
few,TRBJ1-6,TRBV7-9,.,TGTGCCAGCAGCTTTAGGCCCGGGTCCAATTCACCCCTCCACTTT,CASSFRPGSNSPLHF
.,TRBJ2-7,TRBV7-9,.,TGTGCCAGCAGCTTAGCCCCGACAGGGAGGATCTACGAGCAGTACTTC,CASSLAPTGRIYEQYF
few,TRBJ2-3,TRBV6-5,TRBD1,TGTGCCAGCAGAGAGACAGGGGTTTGGGCAGATACGCAGTATTTT,CASRETGVWADTQYF
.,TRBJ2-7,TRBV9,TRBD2,TGTGCCAGCAGCCCACGGACTAGCGGGCCATCCCGGGACGAGCAGTACTTC,CASSPRTSGPSRDEQYF
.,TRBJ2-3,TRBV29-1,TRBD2,TGCAGCGTTGCCGAGGGCGGGAGGGCCAGGTCGCAGTATTTT,CSVAEGGRARSQYF
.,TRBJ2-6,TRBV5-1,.,TGCGCCAGCAGCCCGGACAAAGCCAACGTCCTGACTTTC,CASSPDKANVLTF
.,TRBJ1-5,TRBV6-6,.,TGTGCCAGTGGGCCCGGCAATCAGCCCCAGCATTTT,CASGPGNQPQHF
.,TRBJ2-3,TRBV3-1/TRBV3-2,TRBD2,TGTGCCAGCAGCCACTCGACTAGCGGGGGAGATACGCAGTATTTT,CASSHSTSGGDTQYF
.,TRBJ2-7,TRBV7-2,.,TGTGCCAGCAGCTTCAGTCGAGGAGGTCCCTACGAGCAGTACTTC,CASSFSRGGPYEQYF
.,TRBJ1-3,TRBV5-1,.,TGCGCCAGCAGCTTGGAAGGGGCCTTCTCTGGAAACACCATATATTTT,CASSLEGAFSGNTIYF
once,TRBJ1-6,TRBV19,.,TGTGCCACCGGGCTCAACACAGGGCCCGTTCGGTCACCCCTCCACTTT,CATGLNTGPVRSPLHF
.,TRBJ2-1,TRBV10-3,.,TGTGCCATCAGTGAGTCACCGGGTCTGGATGAGCAGTTCTTC,CAISESPGLDEQFF
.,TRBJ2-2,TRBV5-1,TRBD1,TGCGCCAGCAGCTTGCGACAGGGGGCCACCGGGGAGCTGTTTTTT,CASSLRQGATGELFF
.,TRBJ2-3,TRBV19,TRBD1,TGTGCCAGTAGTCCCCGGACAGGGGGGTTTGGGGATACGCAGTATTTT,CASSPRTGGFGDTQYF
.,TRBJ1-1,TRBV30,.,TGTGCCTGGAGTGTACGTCACAGTTCCATGAACACTGAAGCTTTCTTT,CAWSVRHSSMNTEAFF
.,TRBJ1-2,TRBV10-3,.,TGTGCCATCAGTGAGTCACCGGGGTCTAACTATGGCTACACCTTC,CAISESPGSNYGYTF
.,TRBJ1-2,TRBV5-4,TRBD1,TGTGCCAGCAGCTCTCTGGACAGGGTGGCGAACTATGGCTACACCTTC,CASSSLDRVANYGYTF
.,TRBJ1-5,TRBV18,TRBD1,TGTGCCAGCTCACATACCCGGGACAGAGATCAGCCCCAGCATTTT,CASSHTRDRDQPQHF
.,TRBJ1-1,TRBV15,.,TGTGCCACCAGCAGAGATTCGAGGCAGGAAGCTTTCTTT,CATSRDSRQEAFF
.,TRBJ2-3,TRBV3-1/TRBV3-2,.,TGTGCCAGCAGCCCCTCAGGAGATACGCAGTATTTT,CASSPSGDTQYF
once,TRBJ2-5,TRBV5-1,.,TGCGCCAGCAGCTTGAAGTACGGTGATGTGGCCCAGTACTTC,CASSLKYGDVAQYF